Presented here are 10 T cell receptor beta chains from one specimen sequenced in a study of blood T cell repertoires in COVID-19. Only in-frame clones appear in the TCRdb table, and some are missing; sequencing was by immunoSEQ multiplex PCR. Of around 80,000 clones in the sample, approximately 81% were seen once. Sequences were obtained from peripheral blood. Receptor source: a woman of 80 years or more with active or convalescent COVID-19.

The CDR3 spells CASSLDGASTDTQYF. CDR3 coding DNA: TGCGCCAGCAGCTTGGATGGAGCGAGCACAGATACGCAGTATTTT. The chain links TRBV5-1 to TRBJ2-3; no reliable D call. Germline assignment: CDR1 SGHRS and CDR2 YFSETQ. This CDR3 has 15 amino acids. The V and J ends lost 0 bases and 0 bases respectively, with 8 bases between them.

DNA of the CDR3: TGTGCCAGCAGCTCGGGACAGAATCAGCCCCAGCATTTT. Translated: CASSSGQNQPQHF. The gene calls are TRBV7-9 and TRBJ1-5; 7 bases are a match to TRBD1. This CDR3 contains 13 residues. V gave up 4 bases and J gave up 4 bases; unmatched junction bases: 1. The germline CDR1 and CDR2 sequences are SEHNR and FQNEAQ (reference sequence).

The J gene is TRBJ1-1, the V gene TRBV3-1 (or the pseudogene TRBV3-2); D gene uncertain. The V end was cut by 6 bases, the J end by 8 bases, with 10 bases between. The V gene's germline CDR1 is LGHDT and CDR2 YNNKEL (reference sequence). CDR3 length equals 11 residues. This chain's CDR3 is CASRKGEEAFF. The CDR3 nucleotides read TGTGCCAGCAGAAAGGGAGAAGAAGCTTTCTTT.

The chain uses TRBV6-2 or TRBV6-3 and TRBJ2-3; the D is unclear. V was shortened by 4 bases and J by 2 bases, with 13 bases between the two germline ends. CDR3 size: 15 residues. Germline CDR1 and CDR2: MNHEY and SVGEGT. The chain's CDR3 is CASSSRGFSTDTQYF. CDR3 nucleotides: TGTGCCAGCAGTTCCCGCGGCTTTTCCACAGATACGCAGTATTTT.

The rearrangement joins TRBV28 to TRBJ2-3; weak D call: TRBD2 (6 bases). Germline CDR1 is MDHEN and CDR2 is SYDVKM. The CDR3 spans 14 residues. Trimming shortened V by 3 bases and J by 1 base, and 8 bases separated the two germline ends. Here the CDR3 reads CASSFSSGTDTQYF. The CDR3 nucleotides are TGTGCCAGCAGTTTTTCTAGCGGCACAGATACGCAGTATTTT. Based on the CDR3 plus reference TRBV28 and TRBJ2-3, the full variable domain is DVKVTQSSRYLVKRTGEKVFLECVQDMDHENMFWYRQDPGLGLRLIYFSYDVKMKEKGDIPEGYSVSREKKERFSLILESASTNQTSMYLCASSFSSGTDTQYFGPGTRLTVL.

The chain recombines TRBV5-1 with TRBJ2-1; 11 nucleotides match TRBD1. The V gene's germline CDR1 is SGHRS and CDR2 YFSETQ. Germline trimming cut 4 bases from V and 9 bases from J; bases unmatched to any gene: 9. There are 15 residues in the CDR3. The CDR3 loop is CASSTGTGGRLEQFF. The DNA of the CDR3 is TGCGCCAGCAGCACGGGGACAGGGGGGAGGCTTGAGCAGTTCTTC. The variable domain in full, completed from reference TRBV5-1 and TRBJ2-1, reads KAGVTQTPRYLIKTRGQQVTLSCSPISGHRSVSWYQQTPGQGLQFLFEYFSETQRNKGNFPGRFSGRQFSNSRSEMNVSTLELGDSALYLCASSTGTGGRLEQFFGPGTRLTVL.

J is TRBJ1-3 and V is TRBV7-8; 7 bases match TRBD1. Germline lookup yields CDR1 SGHVS and CDR2 FQNEAQ. The CDR3 is made up of 16 amino acids. After removal of 0 bases from V and 0 bases from J, the junction contained 2 bases not matched to a gene. The DNA of the CDR3 is TGTGCCAGCAGCTTAGCCGGACAGGCCTCTGGAAACACCATATATTTT. Its protein is CASSLAGQASGNTIYF.

V is TRBV25-1 and J is TRBJ1-2; 7 bases agree with TRBD1. CDR3 length: 13 amino acids. Germline V gene lookup returns CDR1 MGHDK and CDR2 SYGVNS. J gave up 4 bases and V 6 bases, and 5 bases lay outside the gene matches. CDR3 DNA: TGTGCCAGCAGCCAGACAGGGTCCTATGGCTACACCTTC. Protein sequence: CASSQTGSYGYTF.

The V and J genes are TRBV4-3 and TRBJ1-1; 8 bases map to TRBD1. The germline CDR1 and CDR2 sequences are LGHNA and YSLEER. The CDR3 sequence is 16 residues long. Trimming removed 4 bases from V and 0 bases from J; junction bases left unmatched: 7. The CDR3 DNA is TGCGCCAGCAGCCCAACAGGGGGGTCTCTGAACACTGAAGCTTTCTTT. This codes for CASSPTGGSLNTEAFF.

The chain joins TRBV19 to TRBJ1-2, with 10 bases lining up with TRBD1. The CDR3 is 15 amino acids. The V segment lost 6 bases and the J segment 3 bases; nucleotides outside the gene matches: 7. Germline assignment: CDR1 LNHDA and CDR2 SQIVND (reference sequence). CDR3: CASRDRGRRDYGYTF. CDR3 DNA: TGTGCCAGTAGAGACAGGGGGCGCCGGGACTATGGCTACACCTTC.